One sample yielded the 28 T cell receptor beta chains listed below, sequenced in a study of cytomegalovirus exposure and HLA in healthy donors. PCR employed 60 Vbeta and 13 Jbeta primers. The assay was immunoSEQ multiplex PCR, and TCRdb's table has in-frame clones only and misses some. The table lists about 160,000 clones, 60% to 80% of them singletons. Sequences were obtained from PBMCs. The receptors were gathered from a man aged 50 or older in good health and CMV-seropositive.

The V and J genes are TRBV7-2 and TRBJ1-1, with 7 bases that match TRBD1. V dropped 3 bases and J dropped 6; count of bases not matched to a gene: 7. The CDR3 runs to 14 residues. The germline V gene encodes CDR1 SGHTA and CDR2 FQGNSA. CDR3 in amino acids: CASSLGQRSPEAFF. CDR3 bases: TGTGCCAGCAGCTTGGGACAGCGGAGCCCTGAAGCTTTCTTT.

The chain links TRBV25-1 to TRBJ2-3; D is undetermined. This CDR3 has 11 amino acids. CDR1 MGHDK and CDR2 SYGVNS come from the germline V gene. Trimming left V 5 bases short and J 3 bases short, with 3 bases between. The CDR3 loop is CASSPTDTQYF. In nucleotides, the CDR3 is TGTGCCAGCAGTCCAACAGATACGCAGTATTTT.

Concerning this clone itself: Other DNA sequences from this sample encode an identical CDR3 as well. V usage is TRBV5-1 and J usage is TRBJ1-1, with D possibly TRBD1 on 6 matching bases. Germline V gene sequence: CDR1 SGHRS, CDR2 YFSETQ. V was trimmed by 0 bases and J by 0 bases, leaving 6 bases between them. The CDR3 runs 14 residues. In nucleotides, the CDR3 is TGCGCCAGCAGCTTGGAGGGGGTGAACACTGAAGCTTTCTTT. Amino acids: CASSLEGVNTEAFF.

The genes are TRBV5-4 and TRBJ1-2, with a tentative D call TRBD1 (5 bases). The CDR3 length is 13 residues. Germline loops: CDR1 SGHNT, CDR2 YYREEE (reference sequence). Trimming cost V 5 bases and J 3 bases, with 11 bases left between them. CDR3 residues: CASSSRGDYGYTF. CDR3 DNA: TGTGCCAGCAGTTCTAGGGGCGACTATGGCTACACCTTC.

The V gene is TRBV5-4, the J gene TRBJ2-5; the match to TRBD1 covers 10 bases. CDR3 length: 16 residues. The ends lost 4 bases at V and 3 bases at J; junction bases unmatched: 9. Germline V gives CDR1 SGHNT, CDR2 YYREEE (reference sequence). CDR3 DNA: TGTGCCAGCAGCACGTCGGCCGGGACAGGGGAAGAGACCCAGTACTTC. Its protein product is CASSTSAGTGEETQYF.

This clone came up a few times. The genes are TRBV10-3 and TRBJ1-3; no clear D gene. In germline, CDR1 is ENHRY, CDR2 SYGVKD. Trimming shortened V by 8 bases and J by 0 bases, and 2 bases separated the two germline ends. This CDR3 region has 11 residues. The CDR3 is CAIYSGNTIYF. The CDR3 nucleotides read TGTGCCATCTACTCTGGAAACACCATATATTTT.

The V call is TRBV7-8, the J call TRBJ1-4, with 7 bases lining up with TRBD1. Per the germline V gene, CDR1 is SGHVS and CDR2 is FQNEAQ. CDR3 size: 16 residues. V shed 0 bases and J 8 bases; nucleotides not matched to a gene: 9. CDR3 loop: CASSLARSGGNEKLFF. In DNA form, the CDR3 reads TGTGCCAGCAGCTTAGCCCGGTCAGGGGGGAACGAAAAACTGTTTTTT.

This clone was picked up a small number of times. The V gene is TRBV25-1, the J gene TRBJ1-5; weak D call: TRBD1 (5 bases). The CDR3 length is 14 residues. V gave up 3 bases and J gave up 4 bases, with 10 bases separating them. CDR1 and CDR2 (germline): MGHDK, SYGVNS. The CDR3 region has the DNA TGTGCCAGCAGTGATCCAGGGTATAATCAGCCCCAGCATTTT. It encodes CASSDPGYNQPQHF.

Comment on this clone: The sample holds other DNA sequences that translate to the same CDR3. The V call is TRBV7-2, the J call TRBJ1-2; D is possibly TRBD1 (6 bases). From germline, CDR1 is SGHTA and CDR2 FQGNSA. The germline V and J ends were trimmed by 1 base and 2 bases, with 8 bases remaining between them. This CDR3 spans 14 amino acids. The CDR3 nucleotides read TGTGCCAGCAGCTTAGGTCAGGGGAACTATGGCTACACCTTC. Protein: CASSLGQGNYGYTF.

The chain couples TRBV6-4 to TRBJ2-3, with 8 bases that match TRBD2. CDR1 MRHNA and CDR2 SNTAGT come from the germline V gene. Trimming removed 4 bases from V and 3 bases from J; junction bases left unmatched: 3. The CDR3 contains 14 residues. Here the CDR3 reads CASSAQRGTDTQYF. The DNA for the CDR3 is TGTGCCAGCAGTGCCCAGCGGGGGACAGATACGCAGTATTTT.

J is TRBJ2-3 and V is TRBV7-2; TRBD2 agrees at 15 bases. From germline, CDR1 is SGHTA and CDR2 FQGNSA. V lost 2 bases, J lost 6 bases, and 12 bases stayed unmatched. This CDR3 comprises 19 residues. This chain's CDR3 is CASSLFLGLAGGTADTQYF. Here the CDR3 DNA reads TGTGCCAGCAGCTTATTTCTTGGACTAGCGGGGGGGACTGCGGATACGCAGTATTTT. The whole variable domain, remainder taken from reference TRBV7-2 and TRBJ2-3, is GAGVSQSPSNKVTEKGKDVELRCDPISGHTALYWYRQSLGQGLEFLIYFQGNSAPDKSGLPSDRFSAERTGGSVSTLTIQRTQQEDSAVYLCASSLFLGLAGGTADTQYFGPGTRLTVL.

The genes are TRBV2 and TRBJ1-5; the D is unclear. The CDR3 loop spans 13 amino acids. CDR1 SNHLY and CDR2 FYNNEI come from the germline V gene. V was trimmed by 7 bases and J by 5 bases, leaving 12 bases between them. The DNA of the CDR3 is TGTGCCAGCACGCTTGGCGGGTATCAGCCCCAGCATTTT. Protein: CASTLGGYQPQHF. Looking up the rest from reference TRBV2 and TRBJ1-5 gives the full variable domain: EPEVTQTPSHQVTQMGQEVILRCVPISNHLYFYWYRQILGQKVEFLVSFYNNEISEKSEIFDDQFSVERPDGSNFTLKIRSTKLEDSAMYFCASTLGGYQPQHFGDGTRLSIL.

The sample holds a few counts of this clone. V usage is TRBV27 and J usage is TRBJ1-6; 9 bases are shared with TRBD1. The junction had 9 bases not matched to a gene; V was cut back by 5 bases and J by 7 bases. The CDR3 contains 16 residues. Germline V gene sequence: CDR1 MNHEY, CDR2 SMNVEV (reference sequence). The CDR3 DNA reads as TGTGCCAGCAGTCCCCCCGACAGGGGGATGAATTCACCCCTCCACTTT. Its protein product is CASSPPDRGMNSPLHF.

The CDR3 DNA reads as TGCGCCAGCAGCCAAGACTACGTCCTCGGGAATACGCAGTATTTT. This translates into CASSQDYVLGNTQYF. The chain combines TRBV4-3 with TRBJ2-3; tentative D call: TRBD2 (5 bases). Germline V lookup: CDR1 LGHNA, CDR2 YSLEER. V lost 0 bases to trimming and J lost 7 bases, with 14 bases between them. The CDR3 loop spans 15 amino acids.

The V gene is TRBV11-2, the J gene TRBJ2-5; TRBD1 aligns across 9 bases. The germline gives CDR1 SGHAT, CDR2 FQNNGV. The CDR3 length is 16 residues. After removal of 3 bases from V and 4 bases from J, the junction contained 9 bases not matched to a gene. The CDR3 nucleotides are TGTGCCAGCAGCTTCGTTTCGGGACAGGGTGGAGAGACCCAGTACTTC. Encoded protein: CASSFVSGQGGETQYF. The variable domain in full, completed from reference TRBV11-2 and TRBJ2-5, reads EAGVAQSPRYKIIEKRQSVAFWCNPISGHATLYWYQQILGQGPKLLIQFQNNGVVDDSQLPKDRFSAERLKGVDSTLKIQPAKLEDSAVYLCASSFVSGQGGETQYFGPGTRLLVL.

This rearrangement joins TRBV14 to TRBJ2-1, with 8 bases that match TRBD2. J was trimmed by 8 bases and V by 2 bases; bases with no gene match: 8. The germline CDR1 and CDR2 sequences are SGHDN and FVKESK. This CDR3 contains 15 residues. The CDR3 loop is CASSQPGLGVHEQFF. In nucleotides, the CDR3 is TGTGCCAGCAGCCAACCGGGACTAGGAGTACATGAGCAGTTCTTC.

The gene calls are TRBV2 and TRBJ2-4; TRBD2 is a possible D gene (7 bases). In germline, CDR1 is SNHLY, CDR2 FYNNEI. This CDR3 comprises 14 residues. V gave up 6 bases and J gave up 5 bases, with 14 bases separating them. The CDR3 region is CASSGLGGENIQYF. Written as DNA, the CDR3 is TGTGCCAGCAGCGGTCTAGGGGGGGAAAACATTCAGTACTTC.

The V and J genes are TRBV29-1 and TRBJ2-1; tentatively, D is TRBD2 (5 bases). The CDR3 runs 13 residues. From germline, CDR1 is SQVTM and CDR2 ANQGSEA. V was pared by 4 bases and J by 7 bases, with 14 bases between. For the CDR3, the DNA is TGCAGCGTTGTGGCGGGTTGGGAAAATGAGCAGTTCTTC. Its translation is CSVVAGWENEQFF.

The genes are TRBV5-4 and TRBJ1-6; a weak D match, TRBD1 (5 bases). Trimming removed 4 bases from V and 5 bases from J, with 10 bases in between. The germline gives CDR1 SGHNT, CDR2 YYREEE (reference sequence). The CDR3 is made up of 14 amino acids. The CDR3 loop is CASSTGLDNSPLHF. The CDR3 DNA sequence: TGTGCCAGCAGCACGGGACTGGATAATTCACCCCTCCACTTT.

This sequence joins TRBV4-3 and TRBJ2-1; 9 bases fit TRBD2. The germline V gene has CDR1 LGHNA and CDR2 YSLEER. V shed 2 bases, J shed 9 bases, and the junction held 8 bases outside the gene matches. The CDR3 extends over 15 amino acids. In DNA, the CDR3 is TGCGCCAGCAGCCAATGGGGCGGGGGGGCCAGTGAGCAGTTCTTC. Translation gives CASSQWGGGASEQFF.

This sequence joins TRBV4-2 and TRBJ1-4; 8 positions agree with TRBD1. The CDR3 length is 16 residues. In germline, CDR1 is LGHNA, CDR2 YNFKEQ. Trimming at V came to 3 bases and at J to 6 bases, leaving 9 bases not matched to a gene. The CDR3 nucleotides are TGTGCCAGCAGCCAGGGGGCCGGGACAGGCTATGAAAAACTGTTTTTT. Residues: CASSQGAGTGYEKLFF.

The V gene is TRBV6-6, the J gene TRBJ1-2, with 7 bases matching TRBD1. Germline values: CDR1 MNHNY, CDR2 SVGAGI (reference sequence). With 4 bases clipped from V and 0 bases from J, the junction kept 5 bases outside the gene matches. The CDR3 contains 15 residues. The CDR3 sequence: CASSFPGGANYGYTF. CDR3 in DNA: TGTGCCAGCAGTTTCCCAGGGGGAGCTAACTATGGCTACACCTTC.

The chain employs TRBV29-1 and TRBJ1-3; D is uncertain. The CDR3 runs 13 residues. CDR1 and CDR2 (germline): SQVTM, ANQGSEA. V lost 4 bases and J lost 2, with 9 bases in between. CDR3 DNA sequence: TGCAGCGTTGGAACAGACCCTGGAAACACCATATATTTT. As protein: CSVGTDPGNTIYF.

This clone occurred a few times. The gene calls are TRBV15 and TRBJ2-5, with TRBD2 matching over 9 bases. Losses at the gene ends were 1 base for V and 2 bases for J; bases not matched to a gene: 5. This CDR3 contains 16 residues. CDR1 LNHNV and CDR2 YYDKDF come from the germline V gene (reference sequence). The CDR3 protein is CATSRGLAGSQETQYF. CDR3 in DNA: TGTGCCACCAGCAGAGGGCTAGCGGGGTCTCAAGAGACCCAGTACTTC.

The chain has TRBV9 and TRBJ2-2, with 12 nucleotides matching TRBD2. This CDR3 contains 17 residues. CDR1 and CDR2 from the germline V gene are SGDLS and YYNGEE. V was pared by 1 base and J by 6 bases, with 7 bases of the junction left unmatched. In DNA, the CDR3 is TGTGCCAGCAGCGTAAATTCACGACTAGCGGGGGCCGGGGAGCTGTTTTTT. It translates to CASSVNSRLAGAGELFF.

The rearrangement joins TRBV19 to TRBJ1-1; the D is unclear. Trimming pared 7 bases from V and 5 bases from J, leaving 14 bases between. Germline V gene data show CDR1 as LNHDA and CDR2 as SQIVND (reference sequence). The CDR3 is 13 amino acids. In DNA, the CDR3 is TGTGCCAGTATCGAGCGGAGGTCGACTGAAGCTTTCTTT. Its translation: CASIERRSTEAFF.

The genes are TRBV14 and TRBJ2-5; D is perhaps TRBD2 (6 bases). V lost 0 bases and J 5 bases, leaving 16 bases between the germline ends. The germline CDR1 and CDR2 sequences are SGHDN and FVKESK. This CDR3 has 16 residues. This CDR3 is CASSQDNGGALETQYF. CDR3 nucleotide sequence: TGTGCCAGCAGCCAAGATAATGGCGGGGCCCTCGAGACCCAGTACTTC. Looking up the rest from reference TRBV14 and TRBJ2-5 gives the full variable domain: EAGVTQFPSHSVIEKGQTVTLRCDPISGHDNLYWYRRVMGKEIKFLLHFVKESKQDESGMPNNRFLAERTGGTYSTLKVQPAELEDSGVYFCASSQDNGGALETQYFGPGTRLLVL.

This sequence joins TRBV2 and TRBJ2-2, with TRBD2 matching 12 bases. The trim removed 3 bases at V and 3 bases at J, leaving 2 bases unmatched. Germline V gene lookup returns CDR1 SNHLY and CDR2 FYNNEI. CDR3 size: 16 residues. The DNA for the CDR3 is TGTGCCAGCAGTGACTGGACTAGCGGGGACACCGGGGAGCTGTTTTTT. Protein product: CASSDWTSGDTGELFF.